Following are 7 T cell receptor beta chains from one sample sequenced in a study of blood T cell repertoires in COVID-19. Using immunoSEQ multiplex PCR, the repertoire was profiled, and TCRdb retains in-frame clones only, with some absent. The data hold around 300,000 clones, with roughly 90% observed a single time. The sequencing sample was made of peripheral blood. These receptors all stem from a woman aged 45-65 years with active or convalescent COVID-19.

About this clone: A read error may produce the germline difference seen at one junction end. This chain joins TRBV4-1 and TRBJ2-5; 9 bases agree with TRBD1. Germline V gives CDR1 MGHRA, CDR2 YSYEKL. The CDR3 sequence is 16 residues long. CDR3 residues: CASSQDTGQGSETQYF. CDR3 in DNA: TGCGCCAGCAGTCAAGATACGGGACAGGGATCGGAGACCCAGTACTTC.

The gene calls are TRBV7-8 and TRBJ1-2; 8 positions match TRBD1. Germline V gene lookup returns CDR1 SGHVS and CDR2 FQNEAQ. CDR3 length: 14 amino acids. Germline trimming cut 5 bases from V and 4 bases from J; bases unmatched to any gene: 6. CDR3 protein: CASSQGTGGYGYTF. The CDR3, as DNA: TGTGCCAGCAGCCAAGGTACAGGGGGCTATGGCTACACCTTC. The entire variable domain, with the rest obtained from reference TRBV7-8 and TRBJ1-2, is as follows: GAGVSQSPRYKVAKRGQDVALRCDPISGHVSLFWYQQALGQGPEFLTYFQNEAQLDKSGLPSDRFFAERPEGSVSTLKIQRTQQEDSAVYLCASSQGTGGYGYTFGSGTRLTVV.

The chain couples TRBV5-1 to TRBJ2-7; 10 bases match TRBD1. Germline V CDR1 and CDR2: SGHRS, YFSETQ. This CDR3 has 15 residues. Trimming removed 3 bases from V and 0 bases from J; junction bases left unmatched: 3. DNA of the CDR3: TGCGCCAGCAGCTGGGACAGGGGCTTCTCCTACGAGCAGTACTTC. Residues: CASSWDRGFSYEQYF.

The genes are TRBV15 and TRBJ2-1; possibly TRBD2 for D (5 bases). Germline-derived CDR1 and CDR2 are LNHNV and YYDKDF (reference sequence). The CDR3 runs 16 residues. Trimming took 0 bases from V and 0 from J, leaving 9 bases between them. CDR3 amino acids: CATSRDLGSSYNEQFF. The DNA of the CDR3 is TGTGCCACCAGCAGAGATTTGGGGAGCTCCTACAATGAGCAGTTCTTC.

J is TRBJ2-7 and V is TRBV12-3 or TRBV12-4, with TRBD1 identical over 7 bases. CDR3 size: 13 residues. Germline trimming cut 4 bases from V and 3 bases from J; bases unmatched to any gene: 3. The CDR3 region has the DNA TGTGCCAGCAGTTATGGGACAGTCTACGAGCAGTACTTC. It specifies CASSYGTVYEQYF.

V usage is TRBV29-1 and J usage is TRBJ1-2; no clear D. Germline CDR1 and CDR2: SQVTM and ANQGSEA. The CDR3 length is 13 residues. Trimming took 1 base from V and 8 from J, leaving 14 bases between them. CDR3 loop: CSVEAVRGSGYTF. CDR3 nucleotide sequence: TGCAGCGTTGAAGCTGTGCGGGGTAGCGGCTACACCTTC.

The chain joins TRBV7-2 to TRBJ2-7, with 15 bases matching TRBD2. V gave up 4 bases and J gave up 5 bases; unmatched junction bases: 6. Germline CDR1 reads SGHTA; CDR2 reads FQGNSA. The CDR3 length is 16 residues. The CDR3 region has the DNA TGTGCCAGCAGCTCGGGACTAGCGGGAGGAGGGCACGAGCAGTACTTC. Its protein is CASSSGLAGGGHEQYF.